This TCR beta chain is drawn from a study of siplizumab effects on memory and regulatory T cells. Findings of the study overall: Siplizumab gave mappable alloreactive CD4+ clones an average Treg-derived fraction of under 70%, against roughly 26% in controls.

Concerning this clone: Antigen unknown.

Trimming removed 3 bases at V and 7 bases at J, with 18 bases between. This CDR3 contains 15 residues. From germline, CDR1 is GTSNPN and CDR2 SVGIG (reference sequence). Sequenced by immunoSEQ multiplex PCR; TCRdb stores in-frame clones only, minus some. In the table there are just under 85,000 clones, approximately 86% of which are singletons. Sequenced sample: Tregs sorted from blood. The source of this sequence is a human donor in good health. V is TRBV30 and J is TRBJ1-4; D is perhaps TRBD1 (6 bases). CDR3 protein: CAWRINRERREKLFF. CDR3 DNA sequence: TGTGCCTGGAGAATAAACAGGGAGCGGCGTGAAAAACTGTTTTTT.